This is a list of T cell receptor beta chains from one sample in a study of CD8 T cells in Susac syndrome. Each CDR3 protein is one row after TCRdb ran MiXCR on the immunoSEQ multiplex PCR reads. The profile shows fewer than 150,000 distinct CDR3 sequences, 85% to 95% of them singletons. Sequencing was done on a sample of CD8+ T cells from PBMCs. These receptors were taken from a human donor in good health. The CDR3 runs from the conserved cysteine through the conserved F or W. The order of the fields is V gene, D gene, J gene, clone size, CDR3 DNA, CDR3 protein. D genes are given only for firm matches. Clone size appears in some rows only: once, few, many, or a class for an expanded clone.

TRBV7-9,-,TRBJ2-1,-,TGTGCCAGCAGCTTATTGAGGATTAGCGTGAGCGATGAGCAGTTCTTC,CASSLLRISVSDEQFF
TRBV28,-,TRBJ2-7,-,TGTGCCAGCAGTTTGACTACAAGTGACGAGCAGTACTTC,CASSLTTSDEQYF
TRBV5-1,-,TRBJ2-3,-,TGCGCCAGCAGCTTGGAAGATACGCAGTATTTT,CASSLEDTQYF
TRBV6-2/TRBV6-3,-,TRBJ1-1,-,TGTGCCAGCAGTTACTTGGGGAGGGCAGATAACACTGAAGCTTTCTTT,CASSYLGRADNTEAFF
TRBV30,-,TRBJ2-7,-,TGTGCCTGGAATGTGAGGGCCGTCTCCTACGAGCAGTACTTC,CAWNVRAVSYEQYF
TRBV7-9,-,TRBJ2-3,-,TGTGCCAGCAGCTTATTGGGGGAGGGCACAGATACGCAGTATTTT,CASSLLGEGTDTQYF
TRBV27,-,TRBJ1-5,-,TGTGCCAGCAGTCTGGCAGGGGAAGGCAATCAGCCCCAGCATTTT,CASSLAGEGNQPQHF
TRBV28,-,TRBJ1-2,-,TGTGCCAGCAGTTGGCTCCGGGACACAAACTATGGCTACACCTTC,CASSWLRDTNYGYTF
TRBV9,TRBD2,TRBJ2-1,once,TGTGCCAGCAGCGAGGCGGGAGGGAGAGATGAGCAGTTCTTC,CASSEAGGRDEQFF
TRBV29-1,TRBD1,TRBJ1-1,-,TGCAGCGTTGAGGGACAGGGCACTGAAGCTTTCTTT,CSVEGQGTEAFF
TRBV12-3/TRBV12-4,-,TRBJ2-1,few,TGTGCCAGCAGTTTATCCCCCGGGAGCCCCGATGAGCAGTTCTTC,CASSLSPGSPDEQFF
TRBV19,-,TRBJ1-1,-,TGTGCCAGTAGTCCCAATATCGCAGAGAACACTGAAGCTTTCTTT,CASSPNIAENTEAFF
TRBV6-2/TRBV6-3,TRBD2,TRBJ2-5,-,TGTGCCAGCTTTTCTAGCGGGCCGCAAGAGACCCAGTACTTC,CASFSSGPQETQYF
TRBV3-1,-,TRBJ2-7,once,TGTGCCAGCAGCCAAGACCTACTTAGCTTCTCCTACGAGCAGTACTTC,CASSQDLLSFSYEQYF
TRBV7-9,TRBD2,TRBJ2-1,-,TGTGCCAGCAGCCGAGCGGGAGGGCCTCATGAGCAGTTCTTC,CASSRAGGPHEQFF
TRBV6-5,-,TRBJ2-1,-,TGTGCCAGCAGGAATTCAGTTCAGTTCTTC,CASRNSVQFF
TRBV6-2/TRBV6-3,-,TRBJ2-2,-,TGTGCCAGCAGCCCTACAGGACACATGAACACCGGGGAGCTGTTTTTT,CASSPTGHMNTGELFF
TRBV4-3,TRBD1,TRBJ2-7,-,TGCGCCAGCAGCCAAGACCCGGACAGGTTCAACGAGCAGTACTTC,CASSQDPDRFNEQYF
TRBV29-1,-,TRBJ2-7,-,TGCAGCGTTGAAGATGGGGAGTCCTACGAGCAGTACTTC,CSVEDGESYEQYF
TRBV12-3/TRBV12-4,-,TRBJ2-5,-,TGTGCCAGCAGTGGGGCGCTACAAGAGACCCAGTACTTC,CASSGALQETQYF
TRBV27,-,TRBJ2-5,-,TGTGCCAGCAGTTCCCTGCAGATCCAAGAGACCCAGTACTTC,CASSSLQIQETQYF
TRBV30,-,TRBJ2-1,-,TGTGCCTGGAGCCCAGGTCATGAGCAGTTCTTC,CAWSPGHEQFF
TRBV27,-,TRBJ2-1,-,TGTGCCAGCAGTTTGGTAGCGGAGCACAATGAGCAGTTCTTC,CASSLVAEHNEQFF
TRBV5-1,-,TRBJ1-4,-,TGCGCCAGATTTCCTCGGGCAACTAATGAAAAACTGTTTTTT,CARFPRATNEKLFF
TRBV28,-,TRBJ2-3,-,TGTGCCAGCAGCTGGACAGTCACAGATACGCAGTATTTT,CASSWTVTDTQYF
TRBV20-1,-,TRBJ1-4,once,TGCAGTGCCAGGGACGTGTCTGATGAAAAACTGTTTTTT,CSARDVSDEKLFF
TRBV19,TRBD2,TRBJ2-7,-,TGTGCCAGTAGTATAGGACTAGCGCCTACCTACGAGCAGTACTTC,CASSIGLAPTYEQYF
TRBV20-1,-,TRBJ1-5,-,TGCAGTGCTAGTAAAGGGTTCAATCAGCCCCAGCATTTT,CSASKGFNQPQHF
TRBV15,TRBD2,TRBJ2-3,-,TGTGCCACCAGCCCTGGGGGTAGCGGGAGCTGGGGAGATACGCAGTATTTT,CATSPGGSGSWGDTQYF
TRBV29-1,-,TRBJ2-1,-,TGCAGCGTAGTCTACAATGAGCAGTTCTTC,CSVVYNEQFF
TRBV29-1,-,TRBJ2-7,-,TGCAGCGTTGAAGAACAGCCCTACGAGCAGTACTTC,CSVEEQPYEQYF
TRBV12-3/TRBV12-4,-,TRBJ2-5,-,TGTGCCAGCAGTATAGGTACCCAAGAGACCCAGTACTTC,CASSIGTQETQYF
TRBV20-1,-,TRBJ2-1,-,TGCAGTGGACAGGCGATTTACAATGAGCAGTTCTTC,CSGQAIYNEQFF
TRBV20-1,-,TRBJ2-7,-,TGCAGTGCTAGAGCGCCCAGATCCTACGAGCAGTACTTC,CSARAPRSYEQYF
TRBV7-8,-,TRBJ2-7,-,TGTGCCAGCAGCTTTTATCGTTTGGCCTACGAGCAGTACTTC,CASSFYRLAYEQYF
TRBV27,-,TRBJ1-5,once,TGTGCCACCGGGGCTGGGGGCAATCAGCCCCAGCATTTT,CATGAGGNQPQHF
TRBV27,-,TRBJ2-7,-,TGTGCCAGCAGTTTTAGCCCCGAGGGATCCTACGAGCAGTACTTC,CASSFSPEGSYEQYF
TRBV7-9,TRBD1,TRBJ2-1,-,TGTGCCAGCAGCGATGAAGGACAGGCCTACAATGAGCAGTTCTTC,CASSDEGQAYNEQFF
TRBV20-1,TRBD2,TRBJ2-1,-,TGCAGTGCTGCCGGGGGGGTCCTCAGCTCCTACAATGAGCAGTTCTTC,CSAAGGVLSSYNEQFF
TRBV20-1,TRBD2,TRBJ2-7,once,TGCAGTGCTCCAACTCGGACTAGCGGGAGCCATGGGTACGAGCAGTACTTC,CSAPTRTSGSHGYEQYF
TRBV20-1,TRBD1,TRBJ1-1,-,TGCAGTGCGACAGGGGACACTGAAGCTTTCTTT,CSATGDTEAFF
TRBV20-1,TRBD1,TRBJ1-1,once,TGCAGTGCTGGGACAGGGGGCACTGAAGCTTTCTTT,CSAGTGGTEAFF
TRBV27,TRBD2,TRBJ2-2,-,TGTGCCAGCAGTTTACTAGCGGAGAGAAACACCGGGGAGCTGTTTTTT,CASSLLAERNTGELFF
TRBV27,-,TRBJ2-7,-,TGTGCCAGCAGTTCAGGGGTTCTGTACTACGAGCAGTACTTC,CASSSGVLYYEQYF
TRBV6-2/TRBV6-3,-,TRBJ2-1,once,TGTGCCAGCTCGGAGGACATAGGCCATTCTAATGAGCAGTTCTTC,CASSEDIGHSNEQFF
TRBV29-1,TRBD1,TRBJ2-7,-,TGCAGCGTTATCGGACAGGGTTACTACGAGCAGTACTTC,CSVIGQGYYEQYF
TRBV20-1,-,TRBJ2-7,-,TGCAGTGCTAGGGGATCGCCCTACGAGCAGTACTTC,CSARGSPYEQYF
TRBV28,-,TRBJ2-7,-,TGTGCCAGCAGTTTCCGACGATCCTACGAGCAGTACTTC,CASSFRRSYEQYF